A single T cell receptor (beta chain) is shown here with its context. This sample is drawn from a study of control samples from healthy donors and cancer patients. The data were produced by immunoSEQ multiplex PCR, yet TCRdb's version contains in-frame clones alone and is incomplete. The sample records 120,000 to 150,000 clones, about 90% being singletons. The TCR comes from a man younger than 30 in good health. The sequencing input was blood.

The CDR3 bases are TGTGCCAGCAGTGAAGCCCCGACTCCATCCACAGATACGCAGTATTTT. Encoded protein: CASSEAPTPSTDTQYF. The rearrangement uses TRBV6-1 and TRBJ2-3; D remains unclear. V was shortened by 0 bases and J by 2 bases, with 12 bases between the two germline ends. The CDR3 loop spans 16 amino acids. Germline-derived CDR1 and CDR2 are MNHNS and SASEGT.